The 18 T cell receptor beta chains given below trace back to one sample, sequenced in a study of OX40 agonist ivuxolimab in advanced cancers. Clones were sequenced by immunoSEQ multiplex PCR, and TCRdb holds only the in-frame ones, with some missing. The table lists 80,000 or so clones, around nine tenths of them singletons. The sequenced sample was CD4+ or CD8+ T cells sorted from blood, obtained in a trial of the OX40 agonist ivuxolimab. These receptors originate from an adult with an advanced solid tumor such as melanoma, head and neck, liver or kidney cancer.

V is TRBV4-1 and J is TRBJ1-5; D may be TRBD1 (6 bases). CDR1 is MGHRA, CDR2 YSYEKL, per germline. The ends were cut back, 2 bases at V and 3 bases at J, with 11 bases in the middle. The CDR3 sequence is 15 residues long. Here the CDR3 DNA reads TGCGCCAGCAGCCAACTGACAGGACCCAATCAGCCCCAGCATTTT. This sequence encodes CASSQLTGPNQPQHF.

This clone was detected only a few times. The gene calls are TRBV5-1 and TRBJ1-3; 8 nucleotides align to TRBD1. The germline V gene encodes CDR1 SGHRS and CDR2 YFSETQ. The ends lost 5 bases at V and 0 bases at J; junction bases unmatched: 4. This CDR3 region has 15 residues. CDR3 sequence (DNA): TGCGCCAGCAGACGGACAGGGCTCTCTGGAAACACCATATATTTT. Translated: CASRRTGLSGNTIYF.

V gene TRBV5-1 combines with J gene TRBJ2-7; 7 nucleotides match TRBD1. The CDR3 has 16 amino acids. Germline CDR1 SGHRS, CDR2 YFSETQ. V was pared by 3 bases and J by 0 bases, with 9 bases of the junction left unmatched. The CDR3 DNA follows: TGCGCCAGCAGCTCGCATCACAGGGGAAGCTCCTACGAGCAGTACTTC. Its protein product is CASSSHHRGSSYEQYF.

The rearrangement links TRBV30 to TRBJ2-7; no definite D call. Germline V gene sequence: CDR1 GTSNPN, CDR2 SVGIG (reference sequence). The CDR3 sequence is 14 residues long. V lost 8 bases, J lost 2 bases, and 19 bases lay in between. The CDR3 here is CALIEQQDPYEQYF. The CDR3 DNA reads as TGTGCCCTGATCGAGCAGCAGGACCCCTACGAGCAGTACTTC.

CDR3 region: CAWSAIGQGRGYTF. CDR3 bases: TGTGCCTGGAGTGCGATTGGACAGGGGCGAGGCTACACCTTC. The V and J genes are TRBV30 and TRBJ1-2, with 9 nucleotides matching TRBD1. Unmatched junction bases numbered 8, after V lost 1 base and J lost 8 bases. Germline-derived CDR1 and CDR2 are GTSNPN and SVGIG (reference sequence). The CDR3 runs 14 residues.

This clone was detected only once. The V and J genes are TRBV15 and TRBJ2-5; the match to TRBD2 covers 10 bases. CDR1 and CDR2 from the germline V gene are LNHNV and YYDKDF (reference sequence). V lost 1 base, J lost 10 bases, and 9 bases stayed unmatched. The CDR3 consists of 15 residues. This CDR3 is CATSRVASGSGVQYF. The DNA for the CDR3 is TGTGCCACCAGCAGAGTGGCTAGCGGGAGTGGGGTCCAGTACTTC.

In this sample, this clone turned up a few times. The chain has TRBV5-1 and TRBJ2-7; no clear D. The CDR3 contains 13 residues. Trimming shortened V by 1 base and J by 1 base, and 6 bases separated the two germline ends. Germline V gene sequence: CDR1 SGHRS, CDR2 YFSETQ. CDR3 amino acids: CASSLKDSYEQYF. The CDR3 bases are TGCGCCAGCAGCTTGAAAGATTCCTACGAGCAGTACTTC.

The J gene is TRBJ2-5, the V gene TRBV19; D call uncertain. The germline gives CDR1 LNHDA, CDR2 SQIVND (reference sequence). CDR3 length equals 15 residues. Trimming removed 1 base at V and 0 bases at J, with 9 bases between. DNA of the CDR3: TGTGCCAGTAGTATAGGAGGCCAGAACCAAGAGACCCAGTACTTC. Its protein is CASSIGGQNQETQYF.

The genes are TRBV6-6 and TRBJ1-5; D is unresolved. The V gene's germline CDR1 is MNHNY and CDR2 SVGAGI (reference sequence). Trimming removed 6 bases from V and 5 bases from J, with 14 bases in between. The CDR3 is made up of 14 amino acids. DNA of the CDR3: TGTGCCAGCAGCCCACTACAGTCCGATCAGCCCCAGCATTTT. Amino acids: CASSPLQSDQPQHF.

The chain employs TRBV5-6 and TRBJ1-2; TRBD1 matches at 7 bases. This CDR3 region has 16 residues. Unmatched junction bases numbered 13, after V lost 0 bases and J lost 8 bases. Germline assignment: CDR1 SGHDT and CDR2 YYEEEE. The CDR3 DNA sequence: TGTGCCAGCAGCTTGGCCAGGGGGGGCCCTAAGAGGGGCTACACCTTC. Protein product: CASSLARGGPKRGYTF.

The J gene is TRBJ2-2, the V gene TRBV7-3, with D unresolved. Trimming left V 2 bases short and J 4 bases short, with 8 bases between. Germline V lookup: CDR1 SGHTA, CDR2 FQGTGA. The CDR3 extends over 14 amino acids. DNA of the CDR3: TGTGCCAGCAGCTTACCGCACAGCACCGGGGAGCTGTTTTTT. It codes for CASSLPHSTGELFF.

Notes on this clone: The same CDR3 arises from other DNA sequences in this sample as well. The V gene is TRBV7-2, the J gene TRBJ2-2; TRBD1 might be the D (6 bases). Per germline, CDR1 SGHTA and CDR2 FQGNSA. The ends were cut back, 5 bases at V and 6 bases at J, with 10 bases in the middle. The CDR3 extends over 13 amino acids. The CDR3, as DNA: TGTGCCAGCAGCCGGCCAGGGGCCGGGGAGCTGTTTTTT. Amino acids: CASSRPGAGELFF.

The rearrangement joins TRBV30 to TRBJ1-5; 10 nucleotides agree with TRBD1. V shed 3 bases, J shed 1 base, and the junction held 6 bases outside the gene matches. The germline gives CDR1 GTSNPN, CDR2 SVGIG (reference sequence). The CDR3 loop spans 16 amino acids. As DNA, the CDR3 is TGTGCCTGGAGGGTACCGGGACAGGGGAGCAATCAGCCCCAGCATTTT. Protein: CAWRVPGQGSNQPQHF.

CDR3 protein: CAWSPRGDTEAFF. CDR3 bases: TGTGCCTGGAGTCCCCGTGGGGACACTGAAGCTTTCTTT. The chain carries TRBV30 and TRBJ1-1; D gene ambiguous. The CDR3 is 13 amino acids. CDR1 and CDR2 (germline): GTSNPN, SVGIG (reference sequence). V was shortened by 2 bases and J by 3 bases, with 10 bases between the two germline ends.

The genes are TRBV6-5 and TRBJ1-1, with TRBD1 identical over 9 bases. Germline V lookup: CDR1 MNHEY, CDR2 SVGAGI. The V gene end was trimmed by 5 bases and the J gene end by 5 bases; junction bases not matched to a gene: 9. CDR3 length: 15 residues. Written as DNA, the CDR3 is TGTGCCAGCAGTGGAGGACAGGGGCCTGTTACTGAAGCTTTCTTT. Translating gives CASSGGQGPVTEAFF.

The chain carries TRBV11-3 and TRBJ2-1, with 8 bases identical to TRBD1. CDR1 SGHNT and CDR2 YENEEA come from the germline V gene. V gave up 5 bases and J gave up 3 bases; unmatched junction bases: 3. The CDR3 has 14 amino acids. The CDR3 DNA sequence: TGTGCCAGCAGCAAAACAGGGGGCTACAATGAGCAGTTCTTC. Translation: CASSKTGGYNEQFF.

The chain joins TRBV5-1 to TRBJ2-7, with TRBD1 identical over 9 bases. The CDR3 covers 16 residues. Looked up from germline, CDR1 is SGHRS and CDR2 is YFSETQ. V gave up 0 bases and J gave up 2 bases; unmatched junction bases: 6. The CDR3 DNA follows: TGCGCCAGCAGCTTGGCCGGGACAGGGAGGGCCTACGAGCAGTACTTC. Its translation is CASSLAGTGRAYEQYF.

V and J are TRBV11-2 and TRBJ2-7; 8 positions match TRBD1. CDR1 is SGHAT and CDR2 is FQNNGV in the germline V gene. This CDR3 has 13 residues. V shed 0 bases and J 7 bases; nucleotides not matched to a gene: 2. CDR3 residues: CASSLDRGREQYF. Here the CDR3 DNA reads TGTGCCAGCAGCTTAGACAGGGGGCGGGAGCAGTACTTC.